This T cell receptor beta chain comes out of a study of molecular identifiers for immune sequencing clone quantification. V lost 6 bases, J lost 1 base, and 10 bases stayed unmatched. Per germline, CDR1 LNHDA and CDR2 SQIVND (reference sequence). The CDR3 spans 16 residues. As concerns this clonotype: The target antigen is unknown.

Naive CD8 T cells, phenotype CD8+CD4-CCR7+CD45RA+, were sorted. For bulk TCR libraries, previously described methods and listed TCR primers were used. TCRdb reprocessed the PCR reads via MiXCR and lists one record per CDR3 protein. The sample has 460,000 or so distinct CDR3 sequences, about 21% seen once; the top ten hold 0.65% to 0.95%. Notes on the study in general: Spiked Jurkat TCR RNA equivalent to one cell reportedly surfaced among approximately 1.1 million naive cells. Under 1% of molecules in naive cells, but over 99% of effector molecules, belonged to clones above 20 RNA copies.

The sample was naive CD8+ T cells from blood, with Jurkat cell RNA spiked in. As for subset: FACS-sorted CD8+CD4-CCR7+CD45RA+ naive T cells. The chain joins TRBV19 to TRBJ2-7; 9 nucleotides line up with TRBD2. This sequence was found in a human donor in good health. Some libraries in this study had Jurkat cell RNA spiked in. The CDR3 DNA reads as TGTGCCAGTAGCACCTCGACTAGCGGCTCGTCCTACGAGCAGTACTTC. Its protein is CASSTSTSGSSYEQYF.